This T cell receptor beta chain came from a study of cytomegalovirus exposure and HLA in healthy donors (TCRdb year 2017). Describing the broader study: According to a later analysis, one platform produced both the 110 or so validation repertoires and the approximately 600 repertoires of the first cohort. The study combined high-throughput TCR immunosequencing, statistical association of individual TCRs with disease status, and machine learning to predict cytomegalovirus infection status. The study was designed to test whether signatures of past pathogen exposure could be identified by cataloging public T cell receptors. Besides the first cohort of some 670 subjects, a separate validation cohort made up of roughly 130 different subjects was used.

Libraries were prepared through the immunoSEQ multiplex PCR assay. As for the authors' bioinformatics: A statistical classification framework was developed to diagnose cytomegalovirus status using the catalog of TCR beta chain sequences. Sourced from immuneACCESS, this table was stored by TCRdb with only in-frame sequences that have V and J called. A share of the clones is absent; for the studies checked, an unresolved V gene accounts for under half, and the remainder has no known explanation. V and J calls and clone size follow that table, whereas D and trimming were derived from the DNA. This sample comprises 71,000 or so clones, less than 95% of them detected only once. The ten largest clones capture approximately 3.3% of the sample. The paper's findings and limits, for the study overall: A few of the identified cytomegalovirus-associated TCR beta chains were confirmed in vitro to be specific for cytomegalovirus antigens. Cytomegalovirus status was reported to be diagnosed by the classifier with high specificity and sensitivity in both the original and validation cohorts. While some public TCRs were present in many individuals, most TCR sequences turned up only very rarely across donors. A later analysis found that TCRs clustered in the first cohort also tended to co-occur in the approximately 120 validation repertoires, with more than 90% of cluster scores above 0. The validation cohort had no HLA typing available for a later analysis, so co-occurrence within that cohort was assessed over all 120 or so repertoires. The study gave a list of about 160 TCR beta chains associated with cytomegalovirus. It was suggested by the authors that the approach could potentially be generalized to other disease states and immunological phenotypes.

This clone has just one count. Its target antigen remains unknown. No quality values exist for individual bases; no much larger clone is one base distant. Relative to germline, V is missing 4 bases and J is missing 5 bases, with 10 bases of the junction outside any gene match. Its CDR3 holds 16 amino acids, cysteine through phenylalanine. Here the CDR3 DNA is all that survives: 48 bases in frame from base 1. The germline V gene (reference sequence) provides CDR1 SGHKS and CDR2 YYEKEE. Separate from the approximately 670-subject first cohort, the validation cohort of roughly 120 subjects was the group to which the donors belonged.

Recombination connected TRBV5-5 to TRBJ2-1; the junction holds 9 bases that match TRBD2. Sample: PBMCs. This TCR was recovered from a young woman in good health and CMV-seropositive. The sequence in DNA is TGTGCCAGCAGCCCGCTGGGCGGGAGGGGACACAATGAGCAGTTCTTC. Its protein product is CASSPLGGRGHNEQFF. With the rest looked up from the reference TRBV5-5 and TRBJ2-1 genes rather than sequenced, the full variable domain is DAGVTQSPTHLIKTRGQQVTLRCSPISGHKSVSWYQQVLGQGPQFIFQYYEKEERGRGNFPDRFSARQFPNYSSELNVNALLLGDSALYLCASSPLGGRGHNEQFFGPGTRLTVL.